One and the same sample provided the 5 T cell receptor beta chains below, sequenced in a study of blood T cell repertoires in COVID-19. Produced via immunoSEQ multiplex PCR; TCRdb's table is partial and in-frame only. This sample has under 250,000 clones; around 90% occur once, and the top ten carry approximately 2.4%. The sequenced sample consisted of PBMCs or T cells enriched from blood (not recorded which). All receptors derive from a woman aged 25 to 39 with acute COVID-19.

The chain joins TRBV10-2 to TRBJ2-4; a weak D match, TRBD1 (6 bases). The CDR3 is 15 amino acids. V lost 6 bases, J lost 1 base, and 13 bases lay in between. Germline CDR1 is WSHSY and CDR2 is SAAADI. The CDR3 bases are TGCGCCAGCAGCGACAGGCCTCATGCCAAAAACATTCAGTACTTC. Encoded protein: CASSDRPHAKNIQYF.

The chain links TRBV2 to TRBJ2-5; D remains ambiguous. The CDR3 length is 12 residues. Per the germline V gene, CDR1 is SNHLY and CDR2 is FYNNEI. V was shortened by 2 bases and J by 4 bases, with 5 bases between the two germline ends. The CDR3 region is CASSEQLETQYF. The CDR3 DNA reads TGTGCCAGCAGTGAACAGTTAGAGACCCAGTACTTC.

This clone is a singleton in its sample. This chain links TRBV4-2 with TRBJ2-7, with 7 bases lining up with TRBD1. V trimming: 4 bases; J trimming: 3 bases; junction bases outside the gene matches: 9. Germline loops: CDR1 LGHNA, CDR2 YNFKEQ. CDR3 size: 15 residues. The CDR3 is CASSRVQTGHYEQYF. Here the CDR3 DNA reads TGTGCCAGCAGCCGAGTTCAGACAGGGCACTACGAGCAGTACTTC.

J is TRBJ1-1 and V is TRBV14, with a tentative D call TRBD1 (5 bases). The CDR3 has 14 amino acids. CDR1 SGHDN and CDR2 FVKESK come from the germline V gene. Trimming took 2 bases from V and 6 from J, leaving 13 bases between them. DNA of the CDR3: TGTGCCAGCAGCCAAATCTGGGGGGTCTCTGAAGCTTTCTTT. This codes for CASSQIWGVSEAFF.

This clone was seen a few times. The chain employs TRBV30 and TRBJ1-4; no reliable D call. CDR3 length: 12 residues. Between the trimmed V and J ends, which lost 0 bases and 8 bases, there was a span of 7 bases. Germline-derived CDR1 and CDR2 are GTSNPN and SVGIG (reference sequence). CDR3 residues: CAWSVTGEKLFF. The DNA for the CDR3 is TGTGCCTGGAGTGTAACCGGGGAAAAACTGTTTTTT.